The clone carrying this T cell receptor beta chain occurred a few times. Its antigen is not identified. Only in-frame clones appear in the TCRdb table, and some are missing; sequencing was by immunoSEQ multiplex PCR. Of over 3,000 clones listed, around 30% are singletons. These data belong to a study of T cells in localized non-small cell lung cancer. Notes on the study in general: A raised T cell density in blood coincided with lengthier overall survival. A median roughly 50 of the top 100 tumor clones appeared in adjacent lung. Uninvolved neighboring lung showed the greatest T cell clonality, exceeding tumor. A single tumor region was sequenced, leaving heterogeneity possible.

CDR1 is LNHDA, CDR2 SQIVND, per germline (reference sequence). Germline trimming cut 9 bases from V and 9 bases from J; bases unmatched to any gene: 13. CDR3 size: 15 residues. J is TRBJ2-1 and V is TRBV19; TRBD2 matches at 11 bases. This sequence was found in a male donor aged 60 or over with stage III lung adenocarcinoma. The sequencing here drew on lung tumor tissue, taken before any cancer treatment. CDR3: CASRKLASGGTEQFF. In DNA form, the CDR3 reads TGTGCCAGCCGAAAGTTGGCTAGCGGGGGGACTGAGCAGTTCTTC. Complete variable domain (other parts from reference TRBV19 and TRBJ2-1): DGGITQSPKYLFRKEGQNVTLSCEQNLNHDAMYWYRQDPGQGLRLIYYSQIVNDFQKGDIAEGYSVSREKKESFPLTVTSAQKNPTAFYLCASRKLASGGTEQFFGPGTRLTVL.